This T cell receptor (beta chain) was obtained from a study of vaccination and CD4 T cells after COVID-19. Whole-study context: Overlapping peptides covering the spike proteins of SARS-CoV-2, HCoV-NL63, HCoV-OC43 and HCoV-229E were added to stimulate cells. General study results and limits: Relatively small numbers of convalescent patients were studied, with no early post-infection timepoints included.

As for this clonotype: The antigen is undetermined.

Sequencing of DNA taken from cultured CD4+ T cells relied on the Oncomine TCR Beta short-read assay. It was cultured CD4+ T cells from which genomic DNA was extracted. Via MiXCR, TCRdb re-called the PCR reads, giving one row per CDR3 protein. The sample has 23,000 or so distinct CDR3 sequences; approximately 67% are singletons. Noted treatment: approximately nine-day PBMC culture with coronavirus spike peptide pools or control peptides (ViraFEST assay). Negative selection recovered the CD4+ T cells once they had spent around 11 days in culture. Sequencing used CD4+ T cells from blood, cultured in vitro, obtained after SARS-CoV-2 vaccination. This receptor was taken from a human donor who received a COVID-19 vaccine.

CDR3 sequence: CASSLGLGTDQETQYF. The CDR3 nucleotides read TGTGCCAGCAGCTTGGGACTAGGGACAGACCAAGAGACCCAGTACTTC. The chain links TRBV5-4 to TRBJ2-5, with D perhaps TRBD1 (7 bases). This CDR3 comprises 16 residues. Trimming removed 0 bases from V and 0 bases from J, with 12 bases in between. The germline V gene encodes CDR1 SGHNT and CDR2 YYREEE (reference sequence).